The source of this T cell receptor (beta chain) is a study of regulatory T cells in long-lasting Graves disease. This clonotype was counted only a few times. Assembly of TCR beta libraries relied on iRepertoire HTBI primers together with Arm-PCR of CDR3 regions. MiXCR, run by TCRdb on the multiplex PCR reads, gives a single entry per CDR3 protein. This table holds roughly 450,000 distinct CDR3 sequences, 23% found once. This sample's time point: persistent/refractory GD, antithyroid drugs over 5 years with positive TRAb. PBMC-derived RNA was used for the TCR library. It was by American Thyroid Association guidelines that Graves' disease was diagnosed. The CDR3 has 14 residues. J lost 2 bases, V lost 2 bases, and 6 bases had no gene match. Germline assignment: CDR1 DFQATT and CDR2 SNEGSKA (reference sequence).

The source of this sequence is a female donor with Graves disease. V usage is TRBV20-1 and J usage is TRBJ2-7, with 7 bases aligning to TRBD1. Sequences were derived from peripheral blood mononuclear cells (PBMCs), sampled when the disease was refractory, from a patient treated with antithyroid drugs. CDR3 sequence: CSARPRDRAYEQYF. In DNA, the CDR3 is TGCAGTGCTAGACCCCGGGACAGAGCCTACGAGCAGTACTTC.